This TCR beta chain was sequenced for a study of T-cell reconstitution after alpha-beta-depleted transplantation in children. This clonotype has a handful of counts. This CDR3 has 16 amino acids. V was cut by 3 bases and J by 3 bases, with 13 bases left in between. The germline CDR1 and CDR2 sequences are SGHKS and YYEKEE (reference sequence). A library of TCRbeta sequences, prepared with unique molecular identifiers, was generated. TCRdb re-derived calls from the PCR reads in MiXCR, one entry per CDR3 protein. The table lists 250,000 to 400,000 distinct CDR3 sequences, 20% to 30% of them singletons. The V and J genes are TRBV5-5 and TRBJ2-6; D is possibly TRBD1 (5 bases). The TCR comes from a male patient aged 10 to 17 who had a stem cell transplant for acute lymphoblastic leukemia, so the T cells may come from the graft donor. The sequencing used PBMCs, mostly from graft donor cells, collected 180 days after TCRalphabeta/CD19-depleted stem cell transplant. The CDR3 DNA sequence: TGTGCCAGCAGCTCGACAGTTTCGCATGGGGCCAACGTCCTGACTTTC. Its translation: CASSSTVSHGANVLTF.